This T cell receptor beta chain was documented in a study of T cell responses to AZD1222 COVID-19 vaccine. General study points: Donors skewed white British and female; clonal diversity was possibly underestimated. At 160-218 and 743-854, vaccine-associated CD4 TCRs were dominant, and they spanned spike. Spike-specific TCR breadth and depth grew following two AZD1222 doses. Seropositive at baseline were only a handful of AZD1222 recipients.

Trimming took off 7 bases at V and 7 bases at J, with 19 bases between the two ends. From germline, CDR1 is LNHDA and CDR2 SQIVND (reference sequence). The CDR3 length is 15 residues. The protocol was immunoSEQ multiplex PCR, while the TCRdb copy is restricted to in-frame clones and leaves out a portion. The sample carries around 100,000 clones, 92% recorded once. For this clone: The target antigen is unknown.

This chain connects TRBV19 to TRBJ2-2; possibly TRBD2 for D (6 bases). This specimen was peripheral blood, taken on day 0 of AZD1222 vaccination. The clonotype originates from an adult in good health. CDR3 sequence reads: CASTPRGGFDGELFF. The CDR3 nucleotides read TGTGCCAGTACCCCTCGGGGAGGCTTCGACGGGGAGCTGTTTTTT.